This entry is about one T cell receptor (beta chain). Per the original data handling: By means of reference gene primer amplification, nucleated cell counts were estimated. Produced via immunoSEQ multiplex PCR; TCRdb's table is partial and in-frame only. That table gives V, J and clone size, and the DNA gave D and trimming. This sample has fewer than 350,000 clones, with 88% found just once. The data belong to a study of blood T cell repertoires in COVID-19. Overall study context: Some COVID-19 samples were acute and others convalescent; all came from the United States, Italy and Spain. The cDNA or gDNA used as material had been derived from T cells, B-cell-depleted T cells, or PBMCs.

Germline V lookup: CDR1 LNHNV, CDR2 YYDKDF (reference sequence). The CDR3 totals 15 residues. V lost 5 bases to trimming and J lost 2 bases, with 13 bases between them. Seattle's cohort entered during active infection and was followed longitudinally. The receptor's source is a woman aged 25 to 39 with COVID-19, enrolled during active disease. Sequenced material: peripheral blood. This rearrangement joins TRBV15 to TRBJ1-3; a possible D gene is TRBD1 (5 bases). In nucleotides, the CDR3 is TGTGCCACCAGCCGCGTGATGACAGCTGGAAACACCATATATTTT. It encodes CATSRVMTAGNTIYF.